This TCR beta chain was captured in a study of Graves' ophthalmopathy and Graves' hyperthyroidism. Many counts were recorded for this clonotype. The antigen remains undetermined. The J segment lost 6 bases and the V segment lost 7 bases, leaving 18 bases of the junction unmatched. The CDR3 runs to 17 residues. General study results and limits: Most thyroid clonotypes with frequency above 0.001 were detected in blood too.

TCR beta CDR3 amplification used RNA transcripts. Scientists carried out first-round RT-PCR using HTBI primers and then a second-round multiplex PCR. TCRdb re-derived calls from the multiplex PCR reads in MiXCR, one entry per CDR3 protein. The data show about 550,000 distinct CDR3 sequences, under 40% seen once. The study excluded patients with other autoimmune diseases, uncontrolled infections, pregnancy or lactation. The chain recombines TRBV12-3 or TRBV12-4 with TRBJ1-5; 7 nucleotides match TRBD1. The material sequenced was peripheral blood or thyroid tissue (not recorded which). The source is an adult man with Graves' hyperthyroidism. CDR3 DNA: TGTGCCAGCACAATCCGACAGGGAGGGCTGCGAGTTCAGCCCCAGCATTTT. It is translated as CASTIRQGGLRVQPQHF.